A selection of T cell receptor beta chains follows, all from one sample in a study of T-cell memory formation after mild COVID-19. Each CDR3 protein is one row after TCRdb ran MiXCR on the 5' RACE reads. The sample holds fewer than 450,000 distinct CDR3 sequences; 21% are singletons and the top ten take around 13%. Sequencing input: PBMCs or a T cell subset sorted from them (not recorded which). The receptor source for this set is an adult woman who had mild COVID-19 (a few samples of this study predate the infection). Cell type and time point are not known. Each CDR3 is given with its conserved first and last residue. A D gene is named only where the DNA matches it firmly. A clone size is listed for some rows: how often the clone was seen (once, few, many), or a class if it is expanded.

TRBJ2-1 | TRBV6-2/TRBV6-3 | few | 16 | - | CASSYVSLANYNEQFF | TGTGCCAGCAGTTACGTGAGCCTAGCAAACTACAATGAGCAGTTCTTC
TRBJ2-7 | TRBV4-3 | - | 16 | TRBD1 | CASSRETGTGAYEQYF | TGCGCCAGCAGCCGTGAGACCGGGACAGGGGCCTACGAGCAGTACTTC
TRBJ2-1 | TRBV7-3 | - | 13 | - | CASSLALTNEQFF | TGTGCCAGCAGCTTAGCGCTCACCAATGAGCAGTTCTTC
TRBJ2-5 | TRBV5-1 | - | 16 | TRBD2 | CASSLGSAGVQETQYF | TGCGCCAGCAGCTTGGGCTCCGCGGGGGTCCAAGAGACCCAGTACTTC
TRBJ2-2 | TRBV7-9 | - | 14 | - | CASSLGRRTGELFF | TGTGCCAGCAGCCTCGGACGTCGCACCGGGGAGCTGTTTTTT
TRBJ2-7 | TRBV5-1 | - | 15 | TRBD2 | CASSPWTSGTYEQYF | TGCGCCAGCAGCCCCTGGACTAGCGGCACCTACGAGCAGTACTTC
TRBJ1-1 | TRBV7-8 | few | 14 | TRBD1 | CASSTDRMNTEAFF | TGTGCCAGCAGCACGGACAGGATGAACACTGAAGCTTTCTTT
TRBJ1-1 | TRBV29-1 | few | 13 | - | CSADRGLNTEAFF | TGCAGCGCAGACCGGGGCCTGAACACTGAAGCTTTCTTT
TRBJ2-1 | TRBV30 | - | 14 | TRBD1 | CAWSLGQGFNEQFF | TGTGCCTGGAGTTTAGGACAGGGGTTCAATGAGCAGTTCTTC
TRBJ1-1 | TRBV7-7 | - | 16 | TRBD1 | CASSPYPSGTGAEAFF | TGTGCTAGCAGCCCATATCCCTCGGGAACAGGGGCCGAAGCTTTCTTT
TRBJ1-5 | TRBV7-2 | many | 12 | - | CASSFYNQPQHF | TGTGCCAGCAGCTTCTACAATCAGCCCCAGCATTTT
TRBJ2-1 | TRBV20-1 | few | 13 | TRBD1 | CSAAQGLKNEQFF | TGCAGTGCTGCACAGGGGCTGAAGAATGAGCAGTTCTTC
TRBJ2-5 | TRBV2 | - | 14 | - | CASSELDSQETQYF | TGTGCCAGCAGTGAACTGGACAGCCAAGAGACCCAGTACTTC
TRBJ2-5 | TRBV5-1 | - | 14 | TRBD2 | CASSLLAGEETQYF | TGCGCCAGCAGCTTGCTAGCGGGCGAAGAGACCCAGTACTTC
TRBJ2-7 | TRBV9 | once | 13 | TRBD2 | CASGGLAHYEQYF | TGTGCCAGCGGGGGACTAGCCCACTACGAGCAGTACTTC
TRBJ1-1 | TRBV5-1 | - | 16 | - | CASQAGAGEVNTEAFF | TGCGCCAGCCAAGCAGGGGCGGGGGAGGTGAACACTGAAGCTTTCTTT
TRBJ1-1 | TRBV6-2/TRBV6-3 | few | 17 | TRBD1 | CASSPPRTGALRTEAFF | TGTGCCAGCAGTCCCCCCCGGACAGGGGCCTTGAGGACTGAAGCTTTCTTT
TRBJ2-5 | TRBV12-3/TRBV12-4 | - | 16 | - | CASSTWREGGKETQYF | TGTGCCAGCAGCACGTGGCGGGAAGGGGGGAAAGAGACCCAGTACTTC
TRBJ2-7 | TRBV20-1 | few | 13 | - | CSARSHSDYEQYF | TGCAGTGCTAGAAGTCACTCGGACTACGAGCAGTACTTC
TRBJ2-6 | TRBV6-5 | - | 16 | - | CASSYAPISGANVLTF | TGTGCCAGCAGTTACGCTCCGATCTCTGGGGCCAACGTCCTGACTTTC
TRBJ2-6 | TRBV20-1 | few | 15 | TRBD2 | CSARERETGANVLTF | TGCAGTGCTAGAGAGCGGGAGACTGGGGCCAACGTCCTGACTTTC
TRBJ1-1 | TRBV15 | - | 14 | - | CATSLSGGLVEAFF | TGTGCCACCAGCCTTTCGGGGGGGCTGGTTGAAGCTTTCTTT
TRBJ1-1 | TRBV11-1 | many | 13 | - | CASSLGAPYEAFF | TGTGCCAGCAGCTTAGGCGCCCCGTATGAAGCTTTCTTT
TRBJ2-5 | TRBV12-5 | - | 13 | - | CASAMGWEETQYF | TGTGCTAGTGCCATGGGGTGGGAAGAGACCCAGTACTTC
TRBJ1-5 | TRBV20-1 | - | 15 | - | CSAIGPQEGNQPQHF | TGCAGTGCAATCGGACCTCAAGAAGGCAATCAGCCCCAGCATTTT
TRBJ1-2 | TRBV12-3/TRBV12-4 | few | 16 | TRBD1 | CASSPGGEVVSYGYTF | TGTGCCAGCAGTCCAGGGGGTGAAGTAGTCAGCTATGGCTACACCTTC
TRBJ1-5 | TRBV4-2 | - | 14 | TRBD1 | CASSQAGGTQPQHF | TGTGCCAGCAGCCAAGCAGGGGGAACTCAGCCCCAGCATTTT
TRBJ1-2 | TRBV30 | - | 12 | - | CACNPGLYGYTF | TGTGCCTGCAACCCGGGACTATATGGCTACACCTTC
TRBJ2-5 | TRBV24-1 | - | 15 | - | CATSDQTGPQETQYF | TGTGCCACCAGTGATCAGACAGGACCCCAAGAGACCCAGTACTTC